One and the same sample provided the 10 T cell receptor beta chains below, sequenced in a study of blood T cell repertoires in COVID-19. This table comes from immunoSEQ multiplex PCR, and its TCRdb copy is limited to in-frame clones, with some not included. Of 200,000 to 300,000 clones in the sample, roughly four fifths are singletons; the top ten hold approximately 4.5%. Sequencing was done on a sample of peripheral blood. Receptor source: a woman in her 70s with acute or convalescent COVID-19.

This chain uses TRBV29-1 with TRBJ1-1, with 8 bases fitting TRBD1. The CDR3 is 14 amino acids. Germline V gene lookup returns CDR1 SQVTM and CDR2 ANQGSEA. The J segment lost 3 bases and the V segment lost 4 bases, leaving 7 bases of the junction unmatched. This CDR3 reads CSVAQGDRYTEAFF. The CDR3 bases are TGCAGCGTTGCACAGGGGGATAGGTACACTGAAGCTTTCTTT. Filled out from reference TRBV29-1 and TRBJ1-1, the complete variable domain reads SAVISQKPSRDICQRGTSLTIQCQVDSQVTMMFWYRQQPGQSLTLIATANQGSEATYESGFVIDKFPISRPNLTFSTLTVSNMSPEDSSIYLCSVAQGDRYTEAFFGQGTRLTVV.

This clone was recorded only once. The chain is built from TRBV6-1 and TRBJ1-1; D gene unclear. V lost 0 bases, J lost 0 bases, and 8 bases lay in between. Looked up from germline, CDR1 is MNHNS and CDR2 is SASEGT. CDR3 length equals 15 residues. The CDR3 loop is CASSEAIVLNTEAFF. The CDR3 region has the DNA TGTGCCAGCAGTGAAGCGATAGTTTTGAACACTGAAGCTTTCTTT.

The rearrangement joins TRBV3-1 (or the pseudogene TRBV3-2) to TRBJ1-1, with 7 bases aligning to TRBD1. Germline assignment: CDR1 LGHDT and CDR2 YNNKEL (reference sequence). The CDR3 is 13 residues long. V lost 5 bases and J lost 4; bases outside the gene matches: 4. CDR3 sequence: CASSDRVGTEAFF. CDR3 nucleotide sequence: TGTGCCAGCAGCGACAGGGTAGGCACTGAAGCTTTCTTT.

This sequence joins TRBV27 and TRBJ1-5; 10 nucleotides line up with TRBD1. Germline V gene data show CDR1 as MNHEY and CDR2 as SMNVEV (reference sequence). V was pared by 7 bases and J by 4 bases, with 7 bases of the junction left unmatched. The CDR3 has 15 amino acids. The CDR3, as DNA: TGTGCCAGCAAACCCGGGACAGGGGCAAATCAGCCCCAGCATTTT. It specifies CASKPGTGANQPQHF.

This chain uses TRBV3-1 (or the pseudogene TRBV3-2) with TRBJ1-2; the D gene is possibly TRBD1 (5 bases). V was clipped by 0 bases and J by 5 bases, with 16 bases between them. The CDR3 consists of 16 residues. The germline V gene has CDR1 LGHDT and CDR2 YNNKEL (reference sequence). The DNA of the CDR3 is TGTGCCAGCAGCCAAGAGTTTTTGAGCGGGGGGTATGGCTACACCTTC. The encoded protein is CASSQEFLSGGYGYTF.

The chain recombines TRBV6-6 with TRBJ2-7; no clear D gene. Germline values: CDR1 MNHNY, CDR2 SVGAGI (reference sequence). Trimming shortened V by 8 bases and J by 0 bases, and 11 bases separated the two germline ends. This CDR3 has 13 residues. CDR3 residues: CASRPPSSYEQYF. The CDR3 DNA is TGTGCCAGCCGGCCGCCTAGCTCCTACGAGCAGTACTTC.

CDR3 region: CSVESGVSGYTF. Written as DNA, the CDR3 is TGCAGCGTTGAATCGGGGGTTAGCGGCTACACCTTC. J is TRBJ1-2 and V is TRBV29-1, with D perhaps matching TRBD1 (5 bases). V shed 2 bases and J shed 8 bases, with 12 bases lying between them. The CDR3 is made up of 12 amino acids. The germline V gene encodes CDR1 SQVTM and CDR2 ANQGSEA.

V and J are TRBV19 and TRBJ1-5; no clear D. Germline V CDR1 and CDR2: LNHDA, SQIVND (reference sequence). This CDR3 region has 14 residues. V lost 5 bases and J lost 9, with 17 bases in between. In nucleotides, the CDR3 is TGTGCCAGTAGTTCCCGGGATAACATCTGGCCCCAGCATTTT. Translating gives CASSSRDNIWPQHF.

The chain couples TRBV2 to TRBJ1-2, with 9 bases fitting TRBD1. V trimming: 4 bases; J trimming: 8 bases; junction bases outside the gene matches: 11. Germline V lookup: CDR1 SNHLY, CDR2 FYNNEI. This CDR3 has 15 amino acids. For the CDR3, the DNA is TGTGCCAGCAGTGTTTTCGGACAGGGGAATGGGGGCTACACCTTC. Translation gives CASSVFGQGNGGYTF.

This chain connects TRBV7-2 to TRBJ2-2, with unresolved D. Germline V CDR1 and CDR2: SGHTA, FQGNSA. CDR3 length: 13 residues. V lost 0 bases to trimming and J lost 5 bases, with 4 bases between them. The CDR3 DNA follows: TGTGCCAGCAGCTTAGCCAGGACCGGGGAGCTGTTTTTT. Translating gives CASSLARTGELFF. Full variable domain (outside the CDR3, taken from reference TRBV7-2 and TRBJ2-2): GAGVSQSPSNKVTEKGKDVELRCDPISGHTALYWYRQSLGQGLEFLIYFQGNSAPDKSGLPSDRFSAERTGGSVSTLTIQRTQQEDSAVYLCASSLARTGELFFGEGSRLTVL.